This TCR beta chain originates from a study of CD8 T cells in Susac syndrome. RNA in amounts of about 0.45 to 1 ug was reverse transcribed with random hexamers. From the immunoSEQ multiplex PCR reads, TCRdb called clonotypes with MiXCR, one entry per CDR3 protein. Of 300,000 or so distinct CDR3 sequences detected, about 92% appear once; the ten largest clones hold 0.065%. This CDR3 contains 11 residues. Germline-derived CDR1 and CDR2 are DFQATT and SNEGSKA (reference sequence). V was shortened by 7 bases and J by 3 bases, with 7 bases between the two germline ends. This clonotype showed up just a few times. TCR beta sequencing was performed on blood CD8+ and CD4+ T cells.

Sequencing was carried out using CD4+ T cells from PBMCs. This TCR derives from a human donor with multiple sclerosis. This chain links TRBV20-1 with TRBJ2-1; D remains unclear. CDR3 in DNA: TGCAGTGTGGACCTCTACAATGAGCAGTTCTTC. Translated: CSVDLYNEQFF.